Here is one T cell receptor beta chain with its context. Its specificity is unknown. These data belong to a study of cytomegalovirus exposure and HLA in healthy donors. Points from the study as a whole: A later examination showed that TCR association rates differed by HLA locus, with DRB1 most and HLA-C fewest.

Use of 60 Vbeta and 13 Jbeta primers characterized the PCR. Assay: immunoSEQ multiplex PCR; the TCRdb copy retains only in-frame clones and omits some. This table has over 100,000 clones, 70% to 80% appearing once. This CDR3 is 14 amino acids long. V lost 6 bases to trimming and J lost 7 bases; unmatched junction nucleotides: 7. Looked up from germline, CDR1 is WSHSY and CDR2 is SAAADI. The chain uses TRBV10-2 and TRBJ1-5, with 9 bases fitting TRBD1. The clonotype originates from a female donor in good health and CMV-seronegative. The specimen was PBMCs. This CDR3 reads CASRETTGGQPQHF. The CDR3 nucleotides are TGCGCCAGCAGGGAAACGACAGGGGGACAGCCCCAGCATTTT.